This is a list of T cell receptor beta chains from one sample in a study of human T cells and chemical hapten exposure. Using its own MiXCR run on the RACE reads, TCRdb lists one record per CDR3 protein. The data contain some 400,000 distinct CDR3 sequences, approximately 5% of them seen just once; the ten biggest clones take up under 3%. The input for sequencing was whole blood, taken in connection with sensitization to the hapten diphenylcyclopropenone (DPC). These receptors were collected from a woman in her forties or fifties with alopecia areata. Some clones in this sample may be carry-over from other donors' samples. Both conserved end residues are part of each CDR3. A D gene is named only where the DNA matches it firmly. Some rows mark clone size as missing; the rest say once, few, many or name a class of expanded clone.

d_call | clone_size | j_call | cdr3_length | v_call | cdr3_aa | cdr3_nt
NA | many | TRBJ1-1 | 12 | TRBV7-9 | CASQQVNTEAFF | TGTGCCAGCCAGCAGGTGAACACTGAAGCTTTCTTT
NA | many | TRBJ2-5 | 16 | TRBV15 | CATSRDRSTPRGAQYF | TGTGCCACCAGCAGAGATCGAAGCACCCCGAGGGGGGCCCAGTACTTC
NA | NA | TRBJ1-2 | 13 | TRBV12-3/TRBV12-4 | CASLQGQGYGYTF | TGTGCCAGTCTCCAGGGGCAGGGGTATGGCTACACCTTC
NA | few | TRBJ1-4 | 14 | TRBV5-1 | CASSLGSTNEKLFF | TGCGCCAGCAGCTTGGGGTCAACTAATGAAAAACTGTTTTTT
NA | few | TRBJ2-5 | 16 | TRBV6-5 | CASSYFSGLPVETQYF | TGTGCCAGCAGTTACTTCTCGGGACTTCCCGTGGAGACCCAGTACTTC
TRBD1 | many | TRBJ1-1 | 14 | TRBV5-1 | CASSLTGTNTEAFF | TGCGCCAGCAGCCTGACAGGGACGAACACTGAAGCTTTCTTT
NA | many | TRBJ2-3 | 15 | TRBV7-9 | CASRTGTPGADTQYF | TGTGCCAGCAGGACCGGGACCCCGGGAGCAGATACGCAGTATTTT
NA | many | TRBJ2-5 | 11 | TRBV14 | CASSQGEKEYF | TGTGCCAGCAGCCAAGGGGAGAAGGAGTACTTC
TRBD2 | NA | TRBJ2-3 | 16 | TRBV18 | CASSPLAGGYKDTQYF | TGTGCCAGCTCACCCCTAGCGGGAGGGTATAAAGATACGCAGTATTTT
NA | NA | TRBJ1-6 | 14 | TRBV3-1 | CASSQRAVQSPLHF | TGTGCCAGCAGCCAAAGGGCAGTTCAATCACCCCTCCACTTT
TRBD2 | few | TRBJ2-1 | 17 | TRBV5-6 | CASSFPSGRGPPGEQFF | TGTGCCAGCAGCTTTCCTAGCGGGAGAGGCCCCCCTGGTGAGCAGTTCTTC
NA | few | TRBJ2-4 | 16 | TRBV4-3 | CASSQDPGLNENIQYF | TGCGCCAGCAGCCAAGATCCCGGCCTAAACGAAAACATTCAGTACTTC
NA | NA | TRBJ2-7 | 17 | TRBV7-2 | CASSSSVGQGTFYEQYF | TGTGCCAGCAGCTCCTCGGTAGGGCAGGGGACCTTCTACGAGCAGTACTTC
NA | many | TRBJ2-3 | 13 | TRBV24-1 | CATSDRRTDTQYF | TGTGCCACCAGTGACAGAAGGACAGATACGCAGTATTTT
TRBD1 | many | TRBJ1-4 | 15 | TRBV7-9 | CASSQNRGGNEKLFF | TGTGCCAGCAGCCAAAACAGGGGTGGTAATGAAAAACTGTTTTTT
NA | many | TRBJ1-1 | 11 | TRBV15 | CATGQSTEAFF | TGTGCCACCGGTCAGTCCACTGAAGCTTTCTTT
NA | few | TRBJ2-1 | 10 | TRBV28 | CASSYHEQFF | TGTGCCAGCAGTTATCATGAGCAGTTCTTC
TRBD2 | many | TRBJ2-3 | 16 | TRBV30 | CAWSSFVAGGTDTQYF | TGTGCCTGGAGCTCCTTTGTAGCGGGAGGTACAGATACGCAGTATTTT
TRBD1 | few | TRBJ1-5 | 16 | TRBV28 | CASSFSLRGLAQPQHF | TGTGCCAGCAGTTTTTCTCTCAGGGGGCTGGCTCAGCCCCAGCATTTT
NA | few | TRBJ1-2 | 12 | TRBV28 | CASSFPLWGYTF | TGTGCCAGCAGTTTCCCCCTCTGGGGCTACACCTTC
NA | many | TRBJ1-5 | 13 | TRBV12-3/TRBV12-4 | CASREDRDQPQHF | TGTGCCAGCAGAGAGGACAGAGATCAGCCCCAGCATTTT
NA | NA | TRBJ2-5 | 15 | TRBV4-3 | CASSQGPGSEETQYF | TGCGCCAGCAGCCAAGGCCCCGGGTCGGAAGAGACCCAGTACTTC
NA | few | TRBJ1-3 | 13 | TRBV18 | CASSPLDANTIYF | TGTGCCAGCTCACCCTTAGACGCAAACACCATATATTTT
NA | many | TRBJ1-2 | 10 | TRBV29-1 | CSVGGVIYTF | TGCAGCGTTGGAGGGGTCATCTACACCTTC
NA | many | TRBJ2-2 | 12 | TRBV5-1 | CASTQGSGELFF | TGCGCCAGCACCCAGGGGTCCGGGGAGCTGTTTTTT
NA | few | TRBJ1-1 | 18 | TRBV12-3/TRBV12-4 | CASSFWVGGIQRNTEAFF | TGTGCCAGCAGCTTTTGGGTTGGGGGGATACAGAGGAACACTGAAGCTTTCTTT
NA | many | TRBJ2-6 | 16 | TRBV14 | CASSPLTGTGANVLTF | TGTGCCAGCAGCCCCCTGACGGGGACTGGGGCCAACGTCCTGACTTTC
TRBD1 | NA | TRBJ1-1 | 15 | TRBV5-5 | CASKIEGQGFTEAFF | TGTGCCAGCAAAATCGAGGGACAGGGGTTCACTGAAGCTTTCTTT
NA | many | TRBJ1-4 | 13 | TRBV20-1 | CSAPPGANEKLFF | TGCAGTGCCCCCCCAGGGGCTAATGAAAAACTGTTTTTT
NA | NA | TRBJ2-7 | 12 | TRBV30 | CAWSVISPEQYF | TGTGCCTGGAGTGTAATCAGCCCCGAGCAGTACTTC
TRBD2 | many | TRBJ2-3 | 17 | TRBV6-2/TRBV6-3 | CASSYSFAGGPTDTQYF | TGTGCCAGCAGTTACTCGTTTGCGGGAGGGCCTACAGATACGCAGTATTTT
TRBD2 | many | TRBJ2-3 | 18 | TRBV3-1 | CASSHPFVTSASTDTQYF | TGTGCCAGCAGCCACCCCTTCGTGACTAGCGCCAGCACAGATACGCAGTATTTT
NA | many | TRBJ2-1 | 13 | TRBV20-1 | CSERATSYNEQFF | TGCAGTGAGCGAGCCACCTCCTACAATGAGCAGTTCTTC
NA | NA | TRBJ2-1 | 14 | TRBV27 | CASSFGQMFGEQFF | TGTGCCAGCAGTTTCGGGCAGATGTTTGGGGAGCAGTTCTTC
NA | many | TRBJ1-4 | 14 | TRBV7-9 | CASSSVGPSEKLFF | TGTGCCAGCAGCTCCGTCGGGCCGAGTGAAAAACTGTTTTTT
NA | many | TRBJ1-4 | 14 | TRBV29-1 | CSVEEITGGEKLFF | TGCAGCGTTGAAGAGATAACAGGAGGGGAAAAACTGTTTTTT
NA | many | TRBJ2-1 | 15 | TRBV20-1 | CSARDLSESTWEQFF | TGCAGTGCTAGAGATCTGAGCGAGAGTACGTGGGAGCAGTTCTTC
TRBD1 | few | TRBJ1-1 | 13 | TRBV2 | CASSEDRGTEAFF | TGTGCCAGCAGTGAGGACAGGGGCACTGAAGCTTTCTTT
NA | many | TRBJ2-7 | 12 | TRBV7-6 | CASSSTGDEQYF | TGTGCCAGCAGCTCCACAGGCGACGAGCAGTACTTC
TRBD1 | many | TRBJ1-4 | 15 | TRBV20-1 | CSASRQGLTNEKLFF | TGCAGTGCTAGTAGACAGGGGTTGACTAATGAAAAACTGTTTTTT
TRBD1 | NA | TRBJ2-4 | 15 | TRBV5-5 | CASSSLTGNNDIQYF | TGTGCCAGCAGCTCGTTGACAGGGAATAATGACATTCAGTACTTC
NA | many | TRBJ2-1 | 15 | TRBV4-1 | CASRTGPNSYNEQFF | TGCGCCAGCAGAACCGGACCGAACTCCTACAATGAGCAGTTCTTC
NA | NA | TRBJ1-5 | 16 | TRBV7-8 | CASSWNRDYSNQPQHF | TGTGCCAGCAGTTGGAACAGGGATTATAGCAATCAGCCCCAGCATTTT
NA | many | TRBJ2-1 | 15 | TRBV28 | CASRAYRETYNEQFF | TGTGCCAGCAGGGCGTACAGGGAAACCTACAATGAGCAGTTCTTC
TRBD2 | many | TRBJ2-1 | 18 | TRBV6-4 | CASSEGRGGGISYNEQFF | TGTGCCAGCAGTGAAGGTCGGGGCGGGGGAATTTCCTACAATGAGCAGTTCTTC
TRBD2 | many | TRBJ2-3 | 15 | TRBV28 | CASGVRGRGTDTQYF | TGTGCCAGCGGGGTCCGCGGGAGAGGGACAGATACGCAGTATTTT